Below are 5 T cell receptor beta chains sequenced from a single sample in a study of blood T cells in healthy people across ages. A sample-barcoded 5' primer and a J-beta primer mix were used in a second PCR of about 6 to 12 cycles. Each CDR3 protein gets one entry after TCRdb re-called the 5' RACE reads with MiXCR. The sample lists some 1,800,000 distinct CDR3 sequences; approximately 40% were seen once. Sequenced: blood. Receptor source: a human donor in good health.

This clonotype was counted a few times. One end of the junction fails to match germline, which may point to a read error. The DNA of the CDR3 is TGCGCCAGCAACTTGATCCAGGGGCGCACAGATACGCAGGATTTT. This encodes CASNLIQGRTDTQDF. This sequence joins TRBV5-1 and TRBJ2-3; tentative D call: TRBD1 (6 bases). Germline V lookup: CDR1 SGHRS, CDR2 YFSETQ. The CDR3 contains 15 residues.

DNA for the CDR3: TGTGCCAGCAGCTGGCGGGGCGGCCATCTAGAGACCCAGTACTTC. Translation: CASSWRGGHLETQYF. The chain carries TRBV7-2 and TRBJ2-5, with a weak D call TRBD2 (6 bases). Between the trimmed V and J ends, which lost 4 bases and 4 bases, there was a span of 16 bases. CDR1 SGHTA and CDR2 FQGNSA come from the germline V gene. CDR3 length: 15 residues.

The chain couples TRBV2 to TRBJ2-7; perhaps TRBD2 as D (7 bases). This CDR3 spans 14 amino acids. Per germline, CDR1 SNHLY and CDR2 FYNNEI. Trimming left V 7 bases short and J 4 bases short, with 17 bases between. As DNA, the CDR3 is TGTGCCAGCAAGAGGGGGGGTCGAACTTACGAGCAGTACTTC. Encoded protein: CASKRGGRTYEQYF.

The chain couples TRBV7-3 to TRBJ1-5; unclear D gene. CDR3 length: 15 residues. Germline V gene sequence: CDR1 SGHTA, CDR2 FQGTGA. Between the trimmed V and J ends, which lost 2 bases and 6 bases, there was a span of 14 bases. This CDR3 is CASSLSSLSRQPQHF. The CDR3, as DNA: TGTGCCAGCAGCTTATCGTCCCTTAGCCGTCAGCCCCAGCATTTT.

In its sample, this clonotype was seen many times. The CDR3 here is CSVSQGQINYGYTF. CDR3 nucleotide sequence: TGCAGCGTGTCACAGGGACAGATAAACTATGGCTACACCTTC. The rearrangement links TRBV29-1 to TRBJ1-2, with TRBD1 matching over 7 bases. The V segment lost 6 bases and the J segment 2 bases; nucleotides outside the gene matches: 9. Germline assignment: CDR1 SQVTM and CDR2 ANQGSEA. This CDR3 contains 14 residues.